A selection of T cell receptor beta chains follows, all from one sample in a study of OX40 agonist ivuxolimab in advanced cancers. Data came from immunoSEQ multiplex PCR; TCRdb stores just in-frame clones and leaves some out. The sample has over 150,000 clones; 94% are singletons. Sequenced here: CD4+ or CD8+ T cells sorted from blood, sampled in a trial of the OX40 agonist ivuxolimab. The receptor set was obtained from an adult with an advanced solid tumor such as melanoma, head and neck, liver or kidney cancer. Each CDR3 is given without its conserved first and last residue. Clone sizes are given selectively: once, few, many, or a class where the clone is expanded.

len	v_gene	j_gene	abundance	CDR3aa
14	TRBV19	TRBJ1-3	-	ASTTVHSFSGNTIY
12	TRBV29-1	TRBJ1-1	-	SGRDRAPITEAF
15	TRBV29-1	TRBJ1-2	once	SAYTRVDGNDNYGYT
12	TRBV7-9	TRBJ1-5	once	ASSPTSSNQPQH
15	TRBV12-5	TRBJ2-3	-	ASGLGQTSGATDTQY
13	TRBV2	TRBJ2-7	-	ASSDLVGTGGEQY
11	TRBV11-2	TRBJ2-7	-	ASSILAGGEQY
14	TRBV30	TRBJ1-5	-	AWSVPVQGWNQPQH
13	TRBV6-5	TRBJ1-3	once	ASSYSLLLGNTIY
13	TRBV7-2	TRBJ2-2	-	ASSWATGKAGELF
11	TRBV6-1	TRBJ2-4	-	ASAGGSKNIQY
8	TRBV2	TRBJ2-5	-	ASSEETQY
14	TRBV5-1	TRBJ2-5	-	ASSLAGGTMVETQY
12	TRBV6-1	TRBJ2-7	-	ASSGRTVSYEQY
12	TRBV19	TRBJ1-4	-	ASKMKQLNEKLF
14	TRBV9	TRBJ2-7	-	ASSQRKGPRSDEQY
13	TRBV9	TRBJ2-1	-	ASSVVASGLNEQF
12	TRBV7-6	TRBJ1-1	-	ASSHEPRNTEAF
13	TRBV6-4	TRBJ1-1	-	ASTFEELLNTEAF
15	TRBV5-4	TRBJ2-7	-	ASSQGLAGPPSYEQY
12	TRBV27	TRBJ2-1	-	ASHRTSPHNEQF
8	TRBV5-6	TRBJ2-3	-	ASGRFTQY
10	TRBV6-1	TRBJ2-5	-	ASSLASETQY
12	TRBV6-6	TRBJ1-2	few	ASLRDGGLYGYT